Following are 10 T cell receptor beta chains from one sample sequenced in a study of cytomegalovirus exposure and HLA in healthy donors. Amplification used 60 Vbeta primers and 13 Jbeta primers. The method was immunoSEQ multiplex PCR; TCRdb's version includes in-frame clones alone and lacks a portion of them. The top ten hold 4% to 5% of the sample, which has nearly 110,000 clones, around three quarters seen once. The sequencing sample was made of PBMCs. The receptor source for this set is a male donor in good health and CMV-seronegative.

This sequence joins TRBV7-2 and TRBJ2-7; TRBD2 agrees at 7 bases. The V segment lost 2 bases and the J segment 1 base; nucleotides outside the gene matches: 2. Germline V lookup: CDR1 SGHTA, CDR2 FQGNSA. CDR3 length equals 14 residues. The CDR3 spells CASSLRRGSYEQYF. DNA of the CDR3: TGTGCCAGCAGCTTAAGGCGGGGGTCCTACGAGCAGTACTTC.

The sample holds one count of this clone. V usage is TRBV5-1 and J usage is TRBJ2-2; 7 nucleotides align to TRBD2. The CDR3 runs 16 residues. The J segment lost 0 bases and the V segment lost 3 bases, leaving 5 bases of the junction unmatched. In germline, CDR1 is SGHRS, CDR2 YFSETQ. CDR3 sequence reads: CASSSLAGTNTGELFF. The CDR3 region has the DNA TGCGCCAGCAGCTCCTTAGCGGGTACGAACACCGGGGAGCTGTTTTTT. Together with reference TRBV5-1 and TRBJ2-2, the CDR3 gives the full variable domain: KAGVTQTPRYLIKTRGQQVTLSCSPISGHRSVSWYQQTPGQGLQFLFEYFSETQRNKGNFPGRFSGRQFSNSRSEMNVSTLELGDSALYLCASSSLAGTNTGELFFGEGSRLTVL.

The genes are TRBV19 and TRBJ2-7; TRBD2 is a possible D gene (5 bases). The CDR3 has 18 residues. Looked up from germline, CDR1 is LNHDA and CDR2 is SQIVND (reference sequence). The germline V and J ends were trimmed by 6 bases and 3 bases, with 27 bases remaining between them. This chain's CDR3 is CASRGGRGRILGDYEQYF. CDR3 in DNA: TGTGCCAGTAGAGGAGGACGAGGACGGATACTCGGAGACTACGAGCAGTACTTC.

The V gene is TRBV6-6, the J gene TRBJ2-7, with TRBD1 matching 9 bases. This CDR3 is 16 amino acids long. The ends lost 6 bases at V and 2 bases at J; junction bases unmatched: 11. Germline V CDR1 and CDR2: MNHNY, SVGAGI (reference sequence). The CDR3 DNA reads as TGTGCCAGCAGACAATCCGGGACAGGGAGAGCCTACGAGCAGTACTTC. Residues: CASRQSGTGRAYEQYF.

The V call is TRBV15, the J call TRBJ2-3; tentative D call: TRBD1 (6 bases). The CDR3 is 15 amino acids. Between the trimmed V and J ends, which lost 3 bases and 2 bases, there was a span of 12 bases. Germline values: CDR1 LNHNV, CDR2 YYDKDF (reference sequence). The CDR3 nucleotides are TGTGCCACCAGCAGGACGGGACAACCCACAGATACGCAGTATTTT. Protein: CATSRTGQPTDTQYF. Combining the CDR3 with reference TRBV15 and TRBJ2-3 gives the whole variable domain DAMVIQNPRYQVTQFGKPVTLSCSQTLNHNVMYWYQQKSSQAPKLLFHYYDKDFNNEADTPDNFQSRRPNTSFCFLDIRSPGLGDTAMYLCATSRTGQPTDTQYFGPGTRLTVL.

The chain couples TRBV7-9 to TRBJ1-3; no clear D gene. This CDR3 spans 14 amino acids. The ends were cut back, 0 bases at V and 0 bases at J, with 3 bases in the middle. From germline, CDR1 is SEHNR and CDR2 FQNEAQ (reference sequence). CDR3 coding DNA: TGTGCCAGCAGCTTAGCCGTCTCTGGAAACACCATATATTTT. It specifies CASSLAVSGNTIYF.

The V call is TRBV5-1, the J call TRBJ1-2, with 7 bases fitting TRBD1. Germline V lookup: CDR1 SGHRS, CDR2 YFSETQ. J was trimmed by 10 bases and V by 0 bases; bases with no gene match: 6. This CDR3 contains 13 residues. This CDR3 reads CASSLVGTEDYTF. In DNA, the CDR3 is TGCGCCAGCAGCTTGGTCGGGACAGAAGACTACACCTTC. The entire variable domain, with the rest obtained from reference TRBV5-1 and TRBJ1-2, is as follows: KAGVTQTPRYLIKTRGQQVTLSCSPISGHRSVSWYQQTPGQGLQFLFEYFSETQRNKGNFPGRFSGRQFSNSRSEMNVSTLELGDSALYLCASSLVGTEDYTFGSGTRLTVV.

The rearrangement uses TRBV7-9 and TRBJ1-2; 9 nucleotides line up with TRBD1. V lost 5 bases to trimming and J lost 6 bases; unmatched junction nucleotides: 10. The CDR3 runs 15 residues. The germline gives CDR1 SEHNR, CDR2 FQNEAQ (reference sequence). CDR3 sequence reads: CASSPRDREGNGYTF. As DNA, the CDR3 is TGTGCCAGCAGCCCCCGGGACAGGGAAGGTAATGGCTACACCTTC.

The CDR3 sequence: CASSASGVYEQYF. Written as DNA, the CDR3 is TGTGCCAGCAGTGCCAGCGGGGTCTACGAGCAGTACTTC. The V gene is TRBV6-1, the J gene TRBJ2-7; 7 bases are a match to TRBD2. V was clipped by 4 bases and J by 3 bases; unmatched bases: 3. This CDR3 is built from 13 residues. Germline-derived CDR1 and CDR2 are MNHNS and SASEGT.

The V and J genes are TRBV7-2 and TRBJ2-1; D possibly corresponds to TRBD1 (5 bases). Germline assignment: CDR1 SGHTA and CDR2 FQGNSA. V gave up 2 bases and J gave up 4 bases, with 12 bases separating them. This CDR3 is built from 15 residues. In DNA form, the CDR3 reads TGTGCCAGCAGCTTATATCCCCAGGGATACAATGAGCAGTTCTTC. This encodes CASSLYPQGYNEQFF.